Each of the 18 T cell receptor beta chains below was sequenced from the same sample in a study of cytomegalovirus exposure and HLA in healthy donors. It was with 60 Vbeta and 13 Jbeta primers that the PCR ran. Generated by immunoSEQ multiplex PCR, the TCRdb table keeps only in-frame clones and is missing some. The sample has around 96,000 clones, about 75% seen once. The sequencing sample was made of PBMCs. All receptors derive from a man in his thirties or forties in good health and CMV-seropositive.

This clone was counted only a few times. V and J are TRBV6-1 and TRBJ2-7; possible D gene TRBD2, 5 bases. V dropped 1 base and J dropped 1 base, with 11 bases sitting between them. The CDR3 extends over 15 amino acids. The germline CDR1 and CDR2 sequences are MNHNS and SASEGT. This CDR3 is CASSEGVSGSYEQYF. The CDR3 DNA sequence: TGTGCCAGCAGTGAAGGGGTAAGCGGATCCTACGAGCAGTACTTC.

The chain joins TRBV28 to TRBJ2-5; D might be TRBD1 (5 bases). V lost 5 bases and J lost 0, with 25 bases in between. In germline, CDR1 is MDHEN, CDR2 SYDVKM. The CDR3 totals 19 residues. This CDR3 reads CASSPTWGRGLRNQETQYF. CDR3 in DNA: TGTGCCAGCAGTCCGACCTGGGGAAGGGGTTTGAGGAACCAAGAGACCCAGTACTTC.

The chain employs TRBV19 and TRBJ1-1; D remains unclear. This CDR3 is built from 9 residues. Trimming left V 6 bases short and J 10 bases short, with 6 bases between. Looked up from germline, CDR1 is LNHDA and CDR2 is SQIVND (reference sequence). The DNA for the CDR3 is TGTGCCAGTAGATTCGTAGCTTTCTTT. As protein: CASRFVAFF.

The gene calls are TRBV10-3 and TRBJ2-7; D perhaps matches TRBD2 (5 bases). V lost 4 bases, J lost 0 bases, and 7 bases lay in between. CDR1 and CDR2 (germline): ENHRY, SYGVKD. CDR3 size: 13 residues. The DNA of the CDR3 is TGTGCCATCAGTGTAGAGGGCTCCTACGAGCAGTACTTC. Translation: CAISVEGSYEQYF.

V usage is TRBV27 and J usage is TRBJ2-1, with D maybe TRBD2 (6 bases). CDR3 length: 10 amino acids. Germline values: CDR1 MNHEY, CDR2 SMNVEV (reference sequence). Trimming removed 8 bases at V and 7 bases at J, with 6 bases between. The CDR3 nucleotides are TGTGCCAGCGGACTAAATGAGCAGTTCTTC. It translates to CASGLNEQFF.

The CDR3 sequence: CATSRDGGQIYEQYF. CDR3 nucleotide sequence: TGTGCCACCAGCAGAGATGGTGGACAGATCTACGAGCAGTACTTC. This chain uses TRBV15 with TRBJ2-7, with D perhaps matching TRBD1 (6 bases). The germline V and J ends were trimmed by 0 bases and 3 bases, with 12 bases remaining between them. Germline V CDR1 and CDR2: LNHNV, YYDKDF (reference sequence). The CDR3 totals 15 residues. The full variable domain, in which reference TRBV15 and TRBJ2-7 provide the parts outside the CDR3, is DAMVIQNPRYQVTQFGKPVTLSCSQTLNHNVMYWYQQKSSQAPKLLFHYYDKDFNNEADTPDNFQSRRPNTSFCFLDIRSPGLGDTAMYLCATSRDGGQIYEQYFGPGTRLTVT.

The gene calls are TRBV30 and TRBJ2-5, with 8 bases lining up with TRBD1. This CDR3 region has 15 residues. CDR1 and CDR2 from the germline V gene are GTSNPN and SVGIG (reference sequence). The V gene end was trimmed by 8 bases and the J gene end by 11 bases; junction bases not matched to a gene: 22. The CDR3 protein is CAGNRPGQVLWEQYF. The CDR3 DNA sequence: TGTGCCGGGAATCGACCGGGACAGGTGCTCTGGGAGCAGTACTTC.

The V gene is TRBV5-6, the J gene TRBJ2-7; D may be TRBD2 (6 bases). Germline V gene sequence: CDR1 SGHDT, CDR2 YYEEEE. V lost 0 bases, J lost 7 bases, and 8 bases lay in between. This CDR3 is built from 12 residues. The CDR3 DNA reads TGTGCCAGCAGCTTGGGGGGGAGGGAGCAGTACTTC. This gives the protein CASSLGGREQYF.

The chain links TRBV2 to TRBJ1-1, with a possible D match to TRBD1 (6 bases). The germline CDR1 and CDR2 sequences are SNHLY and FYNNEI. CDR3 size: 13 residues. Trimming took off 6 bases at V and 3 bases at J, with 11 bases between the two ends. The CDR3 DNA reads TGTGCCAGCAGACCCAGACAGGACACTGAAGCTTTCTTT. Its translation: CASRPRQDTEAFF.

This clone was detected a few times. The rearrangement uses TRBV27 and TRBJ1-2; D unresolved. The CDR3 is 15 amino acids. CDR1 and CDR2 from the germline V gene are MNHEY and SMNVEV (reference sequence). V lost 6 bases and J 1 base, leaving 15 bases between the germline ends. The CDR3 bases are TGTGCCAGCAGGACCCTGGGCAGTAATAACTATGGCTACACCTTC. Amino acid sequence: CASRTLGSNNYGYTF.

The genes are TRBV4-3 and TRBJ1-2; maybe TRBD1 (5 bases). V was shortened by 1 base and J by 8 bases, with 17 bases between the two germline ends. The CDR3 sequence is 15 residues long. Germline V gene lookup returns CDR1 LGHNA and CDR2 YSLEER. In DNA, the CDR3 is TGCGCCAGCAGCCAAGTCCTCGGGCAGGGACTCGGCTACACCTTC. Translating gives CASSQVLGQGLGYTF.

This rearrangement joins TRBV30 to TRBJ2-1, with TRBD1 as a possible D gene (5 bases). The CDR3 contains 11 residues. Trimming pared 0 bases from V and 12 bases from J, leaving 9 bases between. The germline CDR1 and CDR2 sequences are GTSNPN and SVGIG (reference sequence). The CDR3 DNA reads TGTGCCTGGAGTGTAGGGGTCGGGCAGTTCTTC. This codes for CAWSVGVGQFF. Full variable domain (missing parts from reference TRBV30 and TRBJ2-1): SQTIHQWPATLVQPVGSPLSLECTVEGTSNPNLYWYRQAAGRGLQLLFYSVGIGQISSEVPQNLSASRPQDRQFILSSKKLLLSDSGFYLCAWSVGVGQFFGPGTRLTVL.

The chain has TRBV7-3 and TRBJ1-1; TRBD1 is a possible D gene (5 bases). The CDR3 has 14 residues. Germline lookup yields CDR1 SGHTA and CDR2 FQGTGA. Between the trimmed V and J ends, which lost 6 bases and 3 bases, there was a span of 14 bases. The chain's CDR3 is CASRSQGSYTEAFF. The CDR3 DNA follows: TGTGCCAGCAGGTCTCAGGGATCGTACACTGAAGCTTTCTTT.

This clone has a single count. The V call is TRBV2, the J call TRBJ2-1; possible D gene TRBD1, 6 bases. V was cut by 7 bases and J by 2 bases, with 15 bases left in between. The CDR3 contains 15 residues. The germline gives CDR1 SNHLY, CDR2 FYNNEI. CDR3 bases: TGTGCCAGCATACAAAGATCAGGGGCCTACAATGAGCAGTTCTTC. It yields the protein CASIQRSGAYNEQFF.

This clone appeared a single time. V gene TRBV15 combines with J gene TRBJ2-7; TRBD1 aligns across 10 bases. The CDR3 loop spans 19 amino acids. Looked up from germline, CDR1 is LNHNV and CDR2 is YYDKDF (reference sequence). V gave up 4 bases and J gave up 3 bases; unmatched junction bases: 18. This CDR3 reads CATSKRDFSLGTGVYEQYF. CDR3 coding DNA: TGTGCCACCAGCAAGAGAGACTTTAGCCTGGGGACAGGGGTCTACGAGCAGTACTTC.

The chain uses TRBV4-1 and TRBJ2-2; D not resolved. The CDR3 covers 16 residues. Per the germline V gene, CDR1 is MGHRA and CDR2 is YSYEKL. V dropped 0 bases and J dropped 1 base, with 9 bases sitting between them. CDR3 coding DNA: TGCGCCAGCAGCCAAGAGCCTAGTAGGAACACCGGGGAGCTGTTTTTT. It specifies CASSQEPSRNTGELFF.

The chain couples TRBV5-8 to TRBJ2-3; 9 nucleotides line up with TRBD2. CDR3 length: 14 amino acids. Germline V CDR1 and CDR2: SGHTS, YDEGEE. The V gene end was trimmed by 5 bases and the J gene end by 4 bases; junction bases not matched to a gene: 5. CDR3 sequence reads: CASRSGGGADTQYF. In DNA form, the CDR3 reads TGTGCCAGCAGGTCCGGCGGGGGGGCAGATACGCAGTATTTT.

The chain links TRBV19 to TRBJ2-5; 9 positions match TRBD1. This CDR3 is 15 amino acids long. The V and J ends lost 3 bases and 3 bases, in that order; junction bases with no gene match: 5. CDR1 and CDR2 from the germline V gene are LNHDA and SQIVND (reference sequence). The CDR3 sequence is CASSIGTGFKETQYF. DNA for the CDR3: TGTGCCAGTAGTATCGGGACAGGGTTCAAAGAGACCCAGTACTTC. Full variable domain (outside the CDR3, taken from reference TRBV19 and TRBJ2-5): DGGITQSPKYLFRKEGQNVTLSCEQNLNHDAMYWYRQDPGQGLRLIYYSQIVNDFQKGDIAEGYSVSREKKESFPLTVTSAQKNPTAFYLCASSIGTGFKETQYFGPGTRLLVL.